The entry below gives a single T cell receptor (beta chain) sequence along with its context. The sample belongs to a study of PD-L1 blockade in urothelial cancer. Study information: Investigators checked blood 3 weeks (second dose) and 6 weeks after treatment start.

With V trimmed by 4 bases and J by 3 bases, 12 bases remained unmatched. The CDR3 sequence is 18 residues long. CDR1 and CDR2 (germline): SGHRS, YFSETQ. Measured with immunoSEQ multiplex PCR; TCRdb has only the in-frame clones, and not every one. Of over 50,000 clones listed, approximately 86% are singletons. The chain couples TRBV5-1 to TRBJ2-6; TRBD1 aligns across 8 bases. The source is a man aged 45-65 years with urothelial cancer. The input for sequencing was PBMCs, taken around atezolizumab (anti-PD-L1) treatment. CDR3 nucleotide sequence: TGCGCCAGCAGCAAAACCACAGGGGGATTGGGTGGGGCCAACGTCCTGACTTTC. Amino acids: CASSKTTGGLGGANVLTF. Complete variable domain (other parts from reference TRBV5-1 and TRBJ2-6): KAGVTQTPRYLIKTRGQQVTLSCSPISGHRSVSWYQQTPGQGLQFLFEYFSETQRNKGNFPGRFSGRQFSNSRSEMNVSTLELGDSALYLCASSKTTGGLGGANVLTFGAGSRLTVL.